This TCR beta chain came from a study of identical twins. General study results and limits: Abundant beta clonotypes from cord blood bore fewer insertions; memory repertoires lacked this pattern. With monozygotic twins, out-of-frame TCR alpha sharing exceeded what models estimated.

This clonotype was detected only once. The antigen remains undetermined. Germline CDR1 reads SQVTM; CDR2 reads ANQGSEA. Trimming cost V 4 bases and J 4 bases; bases outside gene matches: 5. The CDR3 contains 13 residues. TCRdb independently ran MiXCR on the 5' RACE reads; one entry per CDR3 protein. Altogether 200,000 to 300,000 distinct CDR3 sequences are present, over 9.5% being singletons, with the ten largest covering over 8%. The gene calls are TRBV29-1 and TRBJ2-5; 8 nucleotides align to TRBD1. The TCR was taken from a man aged 45 to 65 in good health. Source material: memory T cells sorted from blood. The CDR3 here is CSVGPGTGETQYF. For the CDR3, the DNA is TGCAGCGTTGGACCCGGGACAGGAGAGACCCAGTACTTC.